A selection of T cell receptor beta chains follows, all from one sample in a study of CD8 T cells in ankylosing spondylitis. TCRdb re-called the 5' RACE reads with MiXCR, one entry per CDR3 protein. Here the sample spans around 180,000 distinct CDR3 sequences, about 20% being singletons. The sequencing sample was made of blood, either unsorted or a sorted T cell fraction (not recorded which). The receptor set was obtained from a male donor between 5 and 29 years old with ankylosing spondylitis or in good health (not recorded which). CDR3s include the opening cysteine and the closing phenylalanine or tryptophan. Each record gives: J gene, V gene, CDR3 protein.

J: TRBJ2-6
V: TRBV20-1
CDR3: CSAEDSSGANVLTF

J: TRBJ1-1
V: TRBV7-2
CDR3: CASSSRGLREAFF

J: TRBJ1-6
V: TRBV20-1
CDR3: CSPTREGNSPLHF

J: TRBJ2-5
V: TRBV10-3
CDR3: CAISDPGTGTLETQYF

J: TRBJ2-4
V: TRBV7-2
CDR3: CASSPGRTNIQYF

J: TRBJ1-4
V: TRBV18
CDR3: CASSPPQGGEKLFF

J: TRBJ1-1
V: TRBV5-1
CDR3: CASSYRGNTEAFF

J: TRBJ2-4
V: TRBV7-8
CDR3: CASSLVLAAAGGNIQYF

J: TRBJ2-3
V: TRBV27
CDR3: CASSAGTQTNTQYF

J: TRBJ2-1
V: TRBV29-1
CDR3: CSAGVGYEQFF

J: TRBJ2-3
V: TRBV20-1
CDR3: CSASHGSTDTQYF

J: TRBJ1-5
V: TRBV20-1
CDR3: CSAREGYQPQHF

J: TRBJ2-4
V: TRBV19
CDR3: CASSASGRQYF

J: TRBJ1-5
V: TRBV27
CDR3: CASKQGQGHQPQHF

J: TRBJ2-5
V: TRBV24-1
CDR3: CATRAEHEETQYF

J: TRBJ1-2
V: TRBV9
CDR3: CASSVEEWDSFYGYTF

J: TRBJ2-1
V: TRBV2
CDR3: CASGGGTENEQFF

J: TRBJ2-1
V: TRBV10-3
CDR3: CAISEYPWDEQFF

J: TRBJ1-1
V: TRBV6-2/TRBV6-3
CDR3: CASSYSGTVAFF

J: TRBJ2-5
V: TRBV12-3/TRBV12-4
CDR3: CASSLSPGLAETQYF

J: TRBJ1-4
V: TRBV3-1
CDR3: CASSQEKTQVNEKLFF

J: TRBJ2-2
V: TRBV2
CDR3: CASSVFVGELFF

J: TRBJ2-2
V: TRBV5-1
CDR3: CASSLGPRQGVTGELFF

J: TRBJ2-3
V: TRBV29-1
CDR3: CSVDSGGGSDTQYF

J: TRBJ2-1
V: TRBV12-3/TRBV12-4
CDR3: CASTLRPGQRSYNEQFF

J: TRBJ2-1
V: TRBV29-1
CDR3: CSVGTGGAFSEQFF

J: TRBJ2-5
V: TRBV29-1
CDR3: CSVEERTGVETQYF

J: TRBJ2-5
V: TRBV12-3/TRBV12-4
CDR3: CASSRSGREETQYF

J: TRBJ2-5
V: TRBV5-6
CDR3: CASSLIPGQHSETQYF

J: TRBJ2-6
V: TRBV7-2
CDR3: CASSLTRGPSGANVLTF

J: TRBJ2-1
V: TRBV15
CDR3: CATSRDPPAKQFF

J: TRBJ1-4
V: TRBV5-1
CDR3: CASRVAGGVREKLFF

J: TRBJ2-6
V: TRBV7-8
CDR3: CASSLETALRAGANVLTF

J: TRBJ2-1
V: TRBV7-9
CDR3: CAGGRGLDEQFF

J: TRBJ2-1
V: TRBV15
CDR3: CATSREDNYNEQFF

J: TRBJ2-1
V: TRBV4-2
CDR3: CASRGGGWKLDEQFF

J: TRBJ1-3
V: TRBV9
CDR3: CASSVAGQGPDTIYF

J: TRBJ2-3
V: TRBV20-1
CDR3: CSAMRLAGVTDTQYF

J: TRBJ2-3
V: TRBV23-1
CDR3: CASSIDDGAGTQYF

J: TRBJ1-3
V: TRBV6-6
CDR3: CASSYSTATSGNTIYF

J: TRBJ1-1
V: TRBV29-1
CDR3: CSVERGTLNTEAFF

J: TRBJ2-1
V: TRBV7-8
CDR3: CASSLGSTSGYNEQFF

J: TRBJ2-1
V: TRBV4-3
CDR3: CASSHGTSGRNNEQFF

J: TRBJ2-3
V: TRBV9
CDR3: CASTTSGGGGTDTQYF

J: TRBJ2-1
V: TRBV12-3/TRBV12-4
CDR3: CASRNRRESYNEQFF

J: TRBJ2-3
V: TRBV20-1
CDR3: CSARDSGRASDTQYF

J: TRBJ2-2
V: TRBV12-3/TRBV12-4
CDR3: CASRPQGSGRGAGELFF

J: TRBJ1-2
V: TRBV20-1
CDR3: CSARRDNYYGYTF

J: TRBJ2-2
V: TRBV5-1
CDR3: CASSLESLWAGNTGELFF

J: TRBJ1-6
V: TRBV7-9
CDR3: CASSRSPDSPLHF